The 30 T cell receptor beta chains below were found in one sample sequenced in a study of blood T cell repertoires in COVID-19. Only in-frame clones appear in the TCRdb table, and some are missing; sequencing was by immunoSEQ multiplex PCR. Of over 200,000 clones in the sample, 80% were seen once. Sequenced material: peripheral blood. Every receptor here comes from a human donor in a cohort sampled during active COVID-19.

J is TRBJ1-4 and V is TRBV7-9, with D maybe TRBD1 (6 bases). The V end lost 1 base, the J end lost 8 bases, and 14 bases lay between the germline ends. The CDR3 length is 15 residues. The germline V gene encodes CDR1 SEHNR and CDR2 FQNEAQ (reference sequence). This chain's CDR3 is CASSLVSAGGEKLFF. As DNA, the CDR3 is TGTGCCAGCAGCTTAGTATCAGCTGGGGGCGAAAAACTGTTTTTT. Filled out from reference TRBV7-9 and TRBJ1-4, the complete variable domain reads DTGVSQNPRHKITKRGQNVTFRCDPISEHNRLYWYRQTLGQGPEFLTYFQNEAQLEKSRLLSDRFSAERPKGSFSTLEIQRTEQGDSAMYLCASSLVSAGGEKLFFGSGTQLSVL.

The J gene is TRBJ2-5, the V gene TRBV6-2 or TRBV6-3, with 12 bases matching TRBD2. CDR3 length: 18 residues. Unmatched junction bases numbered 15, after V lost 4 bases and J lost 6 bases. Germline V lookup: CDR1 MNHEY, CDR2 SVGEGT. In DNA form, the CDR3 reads TGTGCCAGCAGTTTAGGCAGGACTAGCGGGATTCAATTGAAGACCCAGTACTTC. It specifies CASSLGRTSGIQLKTQYF.

CDR3 protein: CASSDRWGQGAYEQYF. CDR3 coding DNA: TGTGCCAGCAGCGACCGATGGGGACAGGGGGCCTACGAGCAGTACTTC. The V gene is TRBV28, the J gene TRBJ2-7; 11 bases fit TRBD1. The germline gives CDR1 MDHEN, CDR2 SYDVKM. The CDR3 is 16 residues long. The V segment lost 6 bases and the J segment 2 bases; nucleotides outside the gene matches: 9.

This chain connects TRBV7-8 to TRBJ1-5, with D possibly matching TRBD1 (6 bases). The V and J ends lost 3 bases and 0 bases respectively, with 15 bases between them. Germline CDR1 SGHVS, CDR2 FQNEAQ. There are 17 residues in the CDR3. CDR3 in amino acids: CASSLPKDSYSNQPQHF. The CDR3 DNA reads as TGTGCCAGCAGCTTGCCCAAGGACAGTTATAGCAATCAGCCCCAGCATTTT. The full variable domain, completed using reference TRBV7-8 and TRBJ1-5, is GAGVSQSPRYKVAKRGQDVALRCDPISGHVSLFWYQQALGQGPEFLTYFQNEAQLDKSGLPSDRFFAERPEGSVSTLKIQRTQQEDSAVYLCASSLPKDSYSNQPQHFGDGTRLSIL.

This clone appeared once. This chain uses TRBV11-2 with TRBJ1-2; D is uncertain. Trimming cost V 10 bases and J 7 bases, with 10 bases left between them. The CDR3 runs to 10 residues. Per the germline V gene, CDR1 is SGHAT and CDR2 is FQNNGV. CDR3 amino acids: CATGRTGYTF. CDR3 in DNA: TGTGCCACGGGGAGAACTGGCTACACCTTC.

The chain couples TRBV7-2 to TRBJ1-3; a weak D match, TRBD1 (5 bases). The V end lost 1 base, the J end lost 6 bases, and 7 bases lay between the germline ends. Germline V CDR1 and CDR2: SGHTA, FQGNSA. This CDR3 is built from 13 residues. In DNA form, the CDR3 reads TGTGCCAGCAGCTTAGTCAGGGCAAACACCATATATTTT. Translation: CASSLVRANTIYF.

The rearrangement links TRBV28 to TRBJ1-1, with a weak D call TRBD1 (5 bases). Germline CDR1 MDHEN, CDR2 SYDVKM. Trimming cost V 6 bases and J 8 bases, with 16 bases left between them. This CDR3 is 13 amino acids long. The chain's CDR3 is CASSTGEDLEAFF. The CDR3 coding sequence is TGTGCCAGCAGCACGGGGGAGGATCTCGAAGCTTTCTTT. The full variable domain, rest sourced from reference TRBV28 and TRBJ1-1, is DVKVTQSSRYLVKRTGEKVFLECVQDMDHENMFWYRQDPGLGLRLIYFSYDVKMKEKGDIPEGYSVSREKKERFSLILESASTNQTSMYLCASSTGEDLEAFFGQGTRLTVV.

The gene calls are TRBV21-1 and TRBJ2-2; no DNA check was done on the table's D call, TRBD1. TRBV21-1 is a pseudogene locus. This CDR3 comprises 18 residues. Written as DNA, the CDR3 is TGTGCCAGCAGCTCTCGCACAGGGGACACAACGAACACCGGGGAGCTGTTTTTT. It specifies CASSSRTGDTTNTGELFF.

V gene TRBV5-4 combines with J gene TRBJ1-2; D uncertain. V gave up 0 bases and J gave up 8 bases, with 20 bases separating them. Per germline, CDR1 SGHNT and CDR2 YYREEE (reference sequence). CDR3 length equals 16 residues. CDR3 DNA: TGTGCCAGCAGCTTGGCCTCCGGACTGGCAAATCGGGGCTACACCTTC. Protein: CASSLASGLANRGYTF.

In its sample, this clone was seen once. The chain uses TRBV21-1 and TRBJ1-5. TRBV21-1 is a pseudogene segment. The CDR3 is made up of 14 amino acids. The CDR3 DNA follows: TGTGCCAGCAGGTCGGAGGGGAGCAATCAGCCCCAGCATTTT. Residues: CASRSEGSNQPQHF.

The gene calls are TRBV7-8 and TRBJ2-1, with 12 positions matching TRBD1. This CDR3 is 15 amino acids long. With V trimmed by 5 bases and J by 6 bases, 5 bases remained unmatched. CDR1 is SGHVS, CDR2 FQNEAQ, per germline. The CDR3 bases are TGTGCCAGCAGCCTGGGACAGGGGGCGCCCAATGAGCAGTTCTTC. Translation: CASSLGQGAPNEQFF.

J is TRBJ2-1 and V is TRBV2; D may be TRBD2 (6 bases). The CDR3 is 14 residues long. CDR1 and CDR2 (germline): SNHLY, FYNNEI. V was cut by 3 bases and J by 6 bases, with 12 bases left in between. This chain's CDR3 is CASSDRPTSNEQFF. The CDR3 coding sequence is TGTGCCAGCAGTGATAGACCGACTAGCAATGAGCAGTTCTTC.

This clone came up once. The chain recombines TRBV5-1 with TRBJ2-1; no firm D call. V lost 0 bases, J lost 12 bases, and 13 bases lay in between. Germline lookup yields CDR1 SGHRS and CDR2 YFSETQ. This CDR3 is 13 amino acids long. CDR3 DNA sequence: TGCGCCAGCAGCTTGGACCCTCCACAGCCGCAGTTCTTC. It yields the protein CASSLDPPQPQFF.

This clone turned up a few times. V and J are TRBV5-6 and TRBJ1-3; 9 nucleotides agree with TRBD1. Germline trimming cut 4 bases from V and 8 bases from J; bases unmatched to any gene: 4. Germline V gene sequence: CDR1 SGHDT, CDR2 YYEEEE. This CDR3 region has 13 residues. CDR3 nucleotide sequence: TGTGCCAGCAGCCCTGGACAGGGGCACACCATATATTTT. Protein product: CASSPGQGHTIYF. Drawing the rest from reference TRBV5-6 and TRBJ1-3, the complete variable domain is DAGVTQSPTHLIKTRGQQVTLRCSPKSGHDTVSWYQQALGQGPQFIFQYYEEEERQRGNFPDRFSGHQFPNYSSELNVNALLLGDSALYLCASSPGQGHTIYFGEGSWLTVV.

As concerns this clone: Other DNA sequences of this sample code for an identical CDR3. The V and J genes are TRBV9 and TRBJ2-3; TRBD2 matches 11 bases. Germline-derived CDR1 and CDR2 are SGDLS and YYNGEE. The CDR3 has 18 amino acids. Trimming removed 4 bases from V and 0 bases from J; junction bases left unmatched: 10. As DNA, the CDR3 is TGTGCCAGCAGCCCTACGGGGACTAGCGGCTCTAGCACAGATACGCAGTATTTT. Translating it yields CASSPTGTSGSSTDTQYF.

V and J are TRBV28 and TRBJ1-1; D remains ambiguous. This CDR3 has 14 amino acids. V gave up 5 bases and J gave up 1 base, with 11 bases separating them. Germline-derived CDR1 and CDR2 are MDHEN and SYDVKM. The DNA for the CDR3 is TGTGCCAGCAGTCCGGGATTAAGGAACACTGAAGCTTTCTTT. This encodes CASSPGLRNTEAFF. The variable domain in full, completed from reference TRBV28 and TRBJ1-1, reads DVKVTQSSRYLVKRTGEKVFLECVQDMDHENMFWYRQDPGLGLRLIYFSYDVKMKEKGDIPEGYSVSREKKERFSLILESASTNQTSMYLCASSPGLRNTEAFFGQGTRLTVV.

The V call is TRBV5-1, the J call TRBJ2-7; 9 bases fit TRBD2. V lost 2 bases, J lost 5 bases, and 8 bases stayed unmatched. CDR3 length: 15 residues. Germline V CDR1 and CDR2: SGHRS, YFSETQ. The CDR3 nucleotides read TGCGCCAGCAGCTTACGACTAGCGGAGGTCCACGAGCAGTACTTC. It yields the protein CASSLRLAEVHEQYF.

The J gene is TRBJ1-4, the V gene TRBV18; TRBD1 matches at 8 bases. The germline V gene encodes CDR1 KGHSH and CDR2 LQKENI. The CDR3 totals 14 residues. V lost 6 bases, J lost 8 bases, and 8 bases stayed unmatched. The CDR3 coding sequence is TGTGCCAGCTCTTGGACAGGGCTTGGCGAAAAACTGTTTTTT. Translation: CASSWTGLGEKLFF.

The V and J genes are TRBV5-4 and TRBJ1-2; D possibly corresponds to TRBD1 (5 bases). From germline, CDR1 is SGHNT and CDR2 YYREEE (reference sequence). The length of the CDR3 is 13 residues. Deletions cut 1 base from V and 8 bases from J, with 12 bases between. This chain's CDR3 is CASSLTGPLGYTF. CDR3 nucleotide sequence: TGTGCCAGCAGCTTGACAGGCCCCCTGGGCTACACCTTC.

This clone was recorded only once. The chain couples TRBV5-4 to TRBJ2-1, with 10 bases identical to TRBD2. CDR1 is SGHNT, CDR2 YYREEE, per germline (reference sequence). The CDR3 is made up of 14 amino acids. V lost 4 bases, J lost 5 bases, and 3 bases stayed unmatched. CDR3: CASSPGLADNEQFF. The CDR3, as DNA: TGTGCCAGCAGCCCAGGACTAGCGGACAATGAGCAGTTCTTC. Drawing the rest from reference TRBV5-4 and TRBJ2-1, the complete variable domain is ETGVTQSPTHLIKTRGQQVTLRCSSQSGHNTVSWYQQALGQGPQFIFQYYREEENGRGNFPPRFSGLQFPNYSSELNVNALELDDSALYLCASSPGLADNEQFFGPGTRLTVL.

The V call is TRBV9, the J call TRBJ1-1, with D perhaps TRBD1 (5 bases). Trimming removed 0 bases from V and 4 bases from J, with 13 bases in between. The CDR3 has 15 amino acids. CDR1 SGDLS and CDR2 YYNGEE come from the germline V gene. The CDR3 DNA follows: TGTGCCAGCAGCGTAGATTCCGGGGGATTCACTGAAGCTTTCTTT. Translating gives CASSVDSGGFTEAFF.

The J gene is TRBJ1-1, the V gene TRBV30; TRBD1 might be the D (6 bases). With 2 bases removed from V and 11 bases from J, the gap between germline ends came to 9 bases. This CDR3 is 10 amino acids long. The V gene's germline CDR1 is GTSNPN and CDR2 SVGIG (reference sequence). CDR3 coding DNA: TGTGCCTGGAGTAAGCAGGGGGCTTTCTTT. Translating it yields CAWSKQGAFF.

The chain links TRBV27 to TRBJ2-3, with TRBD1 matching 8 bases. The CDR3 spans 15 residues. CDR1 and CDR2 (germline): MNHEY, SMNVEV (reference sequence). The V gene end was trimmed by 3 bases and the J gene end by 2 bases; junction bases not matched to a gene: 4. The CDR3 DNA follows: TGTGCCAGCAGTTTCTGGGACAGGTTCACAGATACGCAGTATTTT. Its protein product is CASSFWDRFTDTQYF.

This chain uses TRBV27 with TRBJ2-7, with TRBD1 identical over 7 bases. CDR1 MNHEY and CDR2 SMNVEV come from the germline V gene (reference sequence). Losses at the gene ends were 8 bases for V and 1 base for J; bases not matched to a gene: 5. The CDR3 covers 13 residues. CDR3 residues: CASAQGESYEQYF. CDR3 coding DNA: TGTGCCAGCGCCCAGGGGGAGTCCTACGAGCAGTACTTC.

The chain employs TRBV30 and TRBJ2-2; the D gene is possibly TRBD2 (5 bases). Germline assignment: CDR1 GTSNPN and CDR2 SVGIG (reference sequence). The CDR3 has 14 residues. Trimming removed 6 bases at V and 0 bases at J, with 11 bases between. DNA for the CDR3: TGTGCCTGTCGAGGGTCCGCGAACACCGGGGAGCTGTTTTTT. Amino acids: CACRGSANTGELFF.

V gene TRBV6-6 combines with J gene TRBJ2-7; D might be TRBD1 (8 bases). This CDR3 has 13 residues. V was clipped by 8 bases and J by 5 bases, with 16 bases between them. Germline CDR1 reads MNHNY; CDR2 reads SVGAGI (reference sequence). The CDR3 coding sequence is TGTGCCAGCTGCACAGGGGGGGTCGACGAGCAGTACTTC. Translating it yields CASCTGGVDEQYF.

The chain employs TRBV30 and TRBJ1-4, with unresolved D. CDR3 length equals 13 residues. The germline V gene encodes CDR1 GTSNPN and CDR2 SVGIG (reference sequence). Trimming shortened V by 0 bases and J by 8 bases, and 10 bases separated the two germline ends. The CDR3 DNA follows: TGTGCCTGGAGTGTATCAACGAGGGAAAAACTGTTTTTT. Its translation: CAWSVSTREKLFF.

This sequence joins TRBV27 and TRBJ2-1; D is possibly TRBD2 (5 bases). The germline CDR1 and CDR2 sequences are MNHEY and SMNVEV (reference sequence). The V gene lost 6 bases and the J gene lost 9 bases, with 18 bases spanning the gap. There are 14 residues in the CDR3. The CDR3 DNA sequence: TGTGCCAGCAGACCTAGGACTGATTGGGGTGAGCAGTTCTTC. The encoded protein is CASRPRTDWGEQFF.

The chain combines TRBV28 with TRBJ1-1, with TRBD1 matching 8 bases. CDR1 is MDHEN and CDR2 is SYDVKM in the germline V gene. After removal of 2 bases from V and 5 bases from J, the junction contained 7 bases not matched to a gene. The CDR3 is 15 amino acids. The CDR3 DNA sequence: TGTGCCAGCAGTTTAGTTCGCAGGGGGCGAACTGAAGCTTTCTTT. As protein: CASSLVRRGRTEAFF.

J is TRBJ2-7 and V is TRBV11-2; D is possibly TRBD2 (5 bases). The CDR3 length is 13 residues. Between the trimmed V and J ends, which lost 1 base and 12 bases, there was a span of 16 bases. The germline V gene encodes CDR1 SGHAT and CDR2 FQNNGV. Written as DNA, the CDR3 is TGTGCCAGCAGCTTAGGCTGGACTTTCCCGCCGTACTTC. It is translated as CASSLGWTFPPYF.